The 27 T cell receptor beta chains below come from one sample, sequenced in a study of human T cells and chemical hapten exposure. Total RNA was isolated from unfractionated whole blood. One entry per CDR3 protein, called by TCRdb with MiXCR from the 5' RACE reads. This repertoire shows about 110,000 distinct CDR3 sequences, approximately 20% found once; its top ten account for about 3%. Receptors originate from a human donor in good health.

The rearrangement uses TRBV14 and TRBJ2-4; D is ambiguous. The germline V and J ends were trimmed by 5 bases and 5 bases, with 10 bases remaining between them. This CDR3 has 13 amino acids. The germline V gene encodes CDR1 SGHDN and CDR2 FVKESK. The CDR3 is CASSRLGQNIQYF. The CDR3 coding sequence is TGTGCCAGCAGCAGGCTCGGCCAAAACATTCAGTACTTC. The whole variable domain, remainder taken from reference TRBV14 and TRBJ2-4, is EAGVTQFPSHSVIEKGQTVTLRCDPISGHDNLYWYRRVMGKEIKFLLHFVKESKQDESGMPNNRFLAERTGGTYSTLKVQPAELEDSGVYFCASSRLGQNIQYFGAGTRLSVL.

The J gene is TRBJ2-3, the V gene TRBV19; perhaps TRBD2 as D (5 bases). The CDR3 is 13 residues long. The germline V and J ends were trimmed by 5 bases and 8 bases, with 14 bases remaining between them. Germline CDR1 reads LNHDA; CDR2 reads SQIVND (reference sequence). CDR3 sequence (DNA): TGTGCCAGTAGTCTAGCAGGTGGTGTTACGCAGTATTTT. Encoded protein: CASSLAGGVTQYF.

Only a few counts were recorded for this clonotype. The chain links TRBV2 to TRBJ2-2, with D hard to call. Per the germline V gene, CDR1 is SNHLY and CDR2 is FYNNEI. CDR3 length: 14 amino acids. V lost 7 bases and J lost 0, with 9 bases in between. DNA for the CDR3: TGTGCCAGCATGAAGGGTTCGAACACCGGGGAGCTGTTTTTT. Its translation: CASMKGSNTGELFF.

The genes are TRBV29-1 and TRBJ2-3; tentatively, D is TRBD1 (6 bases). V was trimmed by 0 bases and J by 11 bases, leaving 9 bases between them. Germline lookup yields CDR1 SQVTM and CDR2 ANQGSEA. The CDR3 is 11 amino acids. CDR3 sequence: CSVEEGGLQYF. The CDR3 DNA reads TGCAGCGTTGAAGAAGGGGGTTTGCAGTATTTT.

The chain couples TRBV27 to TRBJ2-6, with D unresolved. The V gene lost 3 bases and the J gene lost 1 base, with 13 bases spanning the gap. Germline V lookup: CDR1 MNHEY, CDR2 SMNVEV (reference sequence). The CDR3 is 17 residues long. CDR3 bases: TGTGCCAGCAGTTTTGAAGTGAGGCAATCTGGGGCCAACGTCCTGACTTTC. Translated, it gives CASSFEVRQSGANVLTF.

This clonotype was detected a few times. The J gene is TRBJ1-1, the V gene TRBV7-9, with D possibly matching TRBD1 (5 bases). CDR3 size: 12 residues. The germline gives CDR1 SEHNR, CDR2 FQNEAQ (reference sequence). Deletions cut 1 base from V and 8 bases from J, with 8 bases between. The CDR3 sequence is CASSLEAGEAFF. CDR3 sequence (DNA): TGTGCCAGCAGCTTAGAGGCAGGGGAAGCTTTCTTT.

V and J are TRBV5-6 and TRBJ2-7; a possible D gene is TRBD1 (6 bases). The germline V and J ends were trimmed by 3 bases and 4 bases, with 11 bases remaining between them. Germline V gene sequence: CDR1 SGHDT, CDR2 YYEEEE. The CDR3 runs 13 residues. The CDR3 DNA follows: TGTGCCAGCAGCTCGGTCGGACAGTACGAGCAGTACTTC. Protein: CASSSVGQYEQYF.

The chain is built from TRBV7-3 and TRBJ2-1; the match to TRBD1 covers 11 bases. J lost 3 bases, V lost 4 bases, and 11 bases had no gene match. This CDR3 has 18 amino acids. Looked up from germline, CDR1 is SGHTA and CDR2 is FQGTGA. CDR3 DNA sequence: TGTGCCAGCAGCTCCCCAGTGAGGGGACAGGGGGTCTACAATGAGCAGTTCTTC. This sequence encodes CASSSPVRGQGVYNEQFF.

This clonotype was counted many times. The chain employs TRBV29-1 and TRBJ1-5; D ambiguous. The CDR3 covers 12 residues. Trimming pared 6 bases from V and 1 base from J, leaving 7 bases between. Germline V gene data show CDR1 as SQVTM and CDR2 as ANQGSEA. The DNA for the CDR3 is TGCAGCGTCCGGGGAAGCAATCAGCCCCAGCATTTT. Protein: CSVRGSNQPQHF.

The rearrangement joins TRBV29-1 to TRBJ2-1; no clear D. Germline V gene sequence: CDR1 SQVTM, CDR2 ANQGSEA. The CDR3 is made up of 15 amino acids. Trimming took off 1 base at V and 0 bases at J, with 10 bases between the two ends. DNA for the CDR3: TGCAGCGTTGAAGGGTTGTGGAGCTCCTACAATGAGCAGTTCTTC. This translates into CSVEGLWSSYNEQFF.

The gene calls are TRBV18 and TRBJ2-3, with 7 bases that match TRBD1. Germline V lookup: CDR1 KGHSH, CDR2 LQKENI. The length of the CDR3 is 16 residues. V gave up 2 bases and J gave up 5 bases; unmatched junction bases: 10. The CDR3 nucleotides read TGTGCCAGCTCACCAACCGAGGGGGCGCGTATAGATACGCAGTATTTT. Its protein is CASSPTEGARIDTQYF.

V usage is TRBV10-3 and J usage is TRBJ2-5, with D perhaps given as TRBD1 or TRBD2 (5 bases each). Deletions cut 3 bases from V and 4 bases from J, with 15 bases between. The germline CDR1 and CDR2 sequences are ENHRY and SYGVKD. This CDR3 region has 15 residues. The CDR3 sequence is CAISETRVGTETQYF. For the CDR3, the DNA is TGTGCCATCAGTGAAACCCGGGTAGGGACAGAGACCCAGTACTTC.

The table lists this clonotype with many counts. The chain joins TRBV7-3 to TRBJ2-1; D gene uncertain. Germline CDR1 reads SGHTA; CDR2 reads FQGTGA. V was trimmed by 5 bases and J by 7 bases, leaving 12 bases between them. This CDR3 comprises 13 residues. Here the CDR3 reads CASSPRLGNEQFF. The CDR3 DNA is TGTGCCAGCAGCCCCAGGTTAGGAAATGAGCAGTTCTTC. Based on the CDR3 plus reference TRBV7-3 and TRBJ2-1, the full variable domain is GAGVSQTPSNKVTEKGKYVELRCDPISGHTALYWYRQSLGQGPEFLIYFQGTGAADDSGLPNDRFFAVRPEGSVSTLKIQRTERGDSAVYLCASSPRLGNEQFFGPGTRLTVL.

V is TRBV7-6 and J is TRBJ2-7; tentatively, D is TRBD1 or TRBD2 (5 bases each). The CDR3 has 14 residues. The germline CDR1 and CDR2 sequences are SGHVS and FNYEAQ. Between the trimmed V and J ends, which lost 8 bases and 6 bases, there was a span of 20 bases. The CDR3 DNA reads TGTGCCAGCTCCATTGGGGCAGCCGGAGGCGAGCAGTACTTC. Protein: CASSIGAAGGEQYF.

This clonotype was detected only a few times. The CDR3 DNA follows: TGTGCTATCGCGGGTGCCTACGAGCAGTACTTC. It codes for CAIAGAYEQYF. The J gene is TRBJ2-7, the V gene TRBV28; possible D gene TRBD2, 5 bases. The CDR3 contains 11 residues. Germline values: CDR1 MDHEN, CDR2 SYDVKM.

This clonotype was recorded a few times. The rearrangement joins TRBV27 to TRBJ1-4, with a tentative D call TRBD1 (5 bases). V was shortened by 3 bases and J by 5 bases, with 16 bases between the two germline ends. Per the germline V gene, CDR1 is MNHEY and CDR2 is SMNVEV (reference sequence). The CDR3 covers 16 residues. CDR3 coding DNA: TGTGCCAGCAGTTTTCGGACAAAGAGCCCCAATGAAAAACTGTTTTTT. Translated: CASSFRTKSPNEKLFF.

The chain carries TRBV29-1 and TRBJ2-2, with D uncertain. Trimming cost V 3 bases and J 6 bases, with 17 bases left between them. Germline CDR1 is SQVTM and CDR2 is ANQGSEA. CDR3 length equals 15 residues. This chain's CDR3 is CSVDVGIIEAGELFF. The CDR3 nucleotides are TGCAGCGTTGACGTGGGGATCATCGAAGCCGGGGAGCTGTTTTTT.

A few counts support this clonotype. J is TRBJ2-5 and V is TRBV7-9; 8 bases map to TRBD2. CDR3 length: 16 amino acids. The ends lost 1 base at V and 0 bases at J; junction bases unmatched: 4. Germline V gene lookup returns CDR1 SEHNR and CDR2 FQNEAQ (reference sequence). In DNA, the CDR3 is TGTGCCAGCAGCTTAGAACTAGCGGTCCACCAAGAGACCCAGTACTTC. Encoded protein: CASSLELAVHQETQYF.

The table lists this clonotype with a few counts. V gene TRBV27 combines with J gene TRBJ1-4; 7 nucleotides align to TRBD1. This CDR3 is built from 16 residues. The V gene end was trimmed by 1 base and the J gene end by 8 bases; junction bases not matched to a gene: 10. The germline gives CDR1 MNHEY, CDR2 SMNVEV (reference sequence). CDR3 DNA: TGTGCCAGCAGTTTATGGCTGGGACAGACGGCGGAAAAACTGTTTTTT. Protein: CASSLWLGQTAEKLFF. Based on the CDR3 plus reference TRBV27 and TRBJ1-4, the full variable domain is EAQVTQNPRYLITVTGKKLTVTCSQNMNHEYMSWYRQDPGLGLRQIYYSMNVEVTDKGDVPEGYKVSRKEKRNFPLILESPSPNQTSLYFCASSLWLGQTAEKLFFGSGTQLSVL.

The genes are TRBV20-1 and TRBJ2-7; D gene unclear. Trimming pared 6 bases from V and 1 base from J, leaving 10 bases between. CDR1 is DFQATT and CDR2 is SNEGSKA in the germline V gene (reference sequence). The CDR3 contains 12 residues. The CDR3 loop is CSAQVKSYEQYF. CDR3 DNA sequence: TGCAGTGCCCAGGTAAAGTCCTACGAGCAGTACTTC.

This clonotype showed up just a few times. The chain couples TRBV7-2 to TRBJ1-5; TRBD1 matches 8 bases. V shed 1 base, J shed 6 bases, and the junction held 2 bases outside the gene matches. The germline V gene encodes CDR1 SGHTA and CDR2 FQGNSA. This CDR3 region has 14 residues. CDR3 sequence (DNA): TGTGCCAGCAGCTTAGGGGACAGGTTTCAGCCCCAGCATTTT. Residues: CASSLGDRFQPQHF.

This chain joins TRBV24-1 and TRBJ2-3; D call uncertain. V was trimmed by 6 bases and J by 0 bases, leaving 6 bases between them. CDR1 is KGHDR and CDR2 is SFDVKD in the germline V gene. The CDR3 covers 13 residues. Written as DNA, the CDR3 is TGTGCCACCAGTCAGACGAGCACAGATACGCAGTATTTT. Its protein is CATSQTSTDTQYF.

The chain employs TRBV15 and TRBJ1-5; D unclear. The CDR3 covers 16 residues. Trimming stripped 0 bases from V and 1 base from J, with 10 bases between. Germline CDR1 reads LNHNV; CDR2 reads YYDKDF (reference sequence). The CDR3 DNA is TGTGCCACCAGCAGAGATCCAGGTATCAGCAATCAGCCCCAGCATTTT. This sequence encodes CATSRDPGISNQPQHF. Complete variable domain (other parts from reference TRBV15 and TRBJ1-5): DAMVIQNPRYQVTQFGKPVTLSCSQTLNHNVMYWYQQKSSQAPKLLFHYYDKDFNNEADTPDNFQSRRPNTSFCFLDIRSPGLGDTAMYLCATSRDPGISNQPQHFGDGTRLSIL.

V usage is TRBV12-3 or TRBV12-4 and J usage is TRBJ2-7, with D possibly matching TRBD2 (7 bases). The V and J ends lost 8 bases and 0 bases respectively, with 17 bases between them. The CDR3 runs to 15 residues. The CDR3 DNA reads as TGTGCCAGCCTAAAGGGGGGGTCCTTCTCCTACGAGCAGTACTTC. It yields the protein CASLKGGSFSYEQYF.

This clonotype appeared a few times. The chain carries TRBV20-1 and TRBJ2-7, with 12 bases identical to TRBD2. Losses at the gene ends were 3 bases for V and 6 bases for J; bases not matched to a gene: 6. Germline CDR1 is DFQATT and CDR2 is SNEGSKA (reference sequence). This CDR3 contains 14 residues. The DNA for the CDR3 is TGCAGTGCTAGGGCGGGACTAGCGGGCTCCGAGCAGTACTTC. This sequence encodes CSARAGLAGSEQYF.

This clonotype was seen only a few times. The V call is TRBV30, the J call TRBJ2-7; TRBD1 agrees at 8 bases. The CDR3 is made up of 13 amino acids. V lost 0 bases to trimming and J lost 12 bases; unmatched junction nucleotides: 10. Germline V CDR1 and CDR2: GTSNPN, SVGIG (reference sequence). As DNA, the CDR3 is TGTGCCTGGAGTGTACTGGACAGGGAGAGGCTGTACTTC. Protein product: CAWSVLDRERLYF.

A few counts support this clonotype. V is TRBV29-1 and J is TRBJ2-1, with D perhaps matching TRBD2 (6 bases). CDR3 length equals 12 residues. Germline CDR1 reads SQVTM; CDR2 reads ANQGSEA. V lost 5 bases and J lost 7, with 12 bases in between. Here the CDR3 DNA reads TGCAGCGTTCGCGGGATAAGGAATGAGCAGTTCTTC. Its protein product is CSVRGIRNEQFF.